The subject of this entry is one T cell receptor (beta chain). The entry originates in a study of blood T cell repertoires in COVID-19. As for the study in general: Both acute and convalescent COVID-19 samples were obtained from the United States, Italy and Spain.

The CDR3 is 13 amino acids. The V gene lost 2 bases and the J gene lost 7 bases, with 12 bases spanning the gap. Germline loops: CDR1 SGHTA, CDR2 FQGNSA. The protocol was immunoSEQ multiplex PCR, while the TCRdb copy is restricted to in-frame clones and leaves out a portion. The data hold fewer than 300,000 clones, with approximately 91% observed a single time. This chain uses TRBV7-2 with TRBJ2-7; D call uncertain. The sequenced sample consisted of peripheral blood. This clonotype was obtained from a woman aged 25-40 years with acute or convalescent COVID-19. CDR3 loop: CASSLITKEEQYF. The DNA for the CDR3 is TGTGCCAGCAGCTTAATTACTAAGGAGGAGCAGTACTTC.